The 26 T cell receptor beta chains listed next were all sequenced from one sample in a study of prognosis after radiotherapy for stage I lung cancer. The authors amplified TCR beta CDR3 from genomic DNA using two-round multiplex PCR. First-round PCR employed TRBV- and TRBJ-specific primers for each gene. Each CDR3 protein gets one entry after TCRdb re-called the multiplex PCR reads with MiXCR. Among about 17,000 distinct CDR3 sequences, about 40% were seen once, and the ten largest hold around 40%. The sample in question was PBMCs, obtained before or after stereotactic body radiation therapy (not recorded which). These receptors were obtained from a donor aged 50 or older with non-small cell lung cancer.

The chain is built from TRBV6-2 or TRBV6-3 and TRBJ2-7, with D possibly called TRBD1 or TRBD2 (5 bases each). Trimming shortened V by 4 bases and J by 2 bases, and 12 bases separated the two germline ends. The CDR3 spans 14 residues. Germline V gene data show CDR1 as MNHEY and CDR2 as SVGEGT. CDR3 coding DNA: TGTGCCAGCAGTTCGGGGCCCATGGCCTACGAGCAGTACTTC. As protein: CASSSGPMAYEQYF.

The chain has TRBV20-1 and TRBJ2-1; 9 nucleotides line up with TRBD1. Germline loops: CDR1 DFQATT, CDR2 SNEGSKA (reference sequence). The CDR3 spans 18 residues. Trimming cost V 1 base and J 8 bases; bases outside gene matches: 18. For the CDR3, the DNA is TGCAGTGCTAGAGTTTCGCCGGATACCGGGACAGGGACCGATGAGCAGTTCTTC. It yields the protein CSARVSPDTGTGTDEQFF.

The CDR3: CASSRPILAGVPSDTQYF. The CDR3 DNA follows: TGTGCCAGCAGCCGACCTATCCTAGCGGGAGTGCCGTCGGATACGCAGTATTTT. This chain uses TRBV4-2 with TRBJ2-3; 10 nucleotides align to TRBD2. Germline lookup yields CDR1 LGHNA and CDR2 YNFKEQ. J lost 6 bases, V lost 4 bases, and 16 bases had no gene match. The CDR3 runs 18 residues.

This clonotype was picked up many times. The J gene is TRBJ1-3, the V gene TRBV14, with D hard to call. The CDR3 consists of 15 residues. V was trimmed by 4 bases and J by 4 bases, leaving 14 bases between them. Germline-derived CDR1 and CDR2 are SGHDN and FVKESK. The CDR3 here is CASSRPAGVGNTIYF. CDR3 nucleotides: TGTGCCAGCAGCCGCCCGGCGGGCGTAGGAAACACCATATATTTT.

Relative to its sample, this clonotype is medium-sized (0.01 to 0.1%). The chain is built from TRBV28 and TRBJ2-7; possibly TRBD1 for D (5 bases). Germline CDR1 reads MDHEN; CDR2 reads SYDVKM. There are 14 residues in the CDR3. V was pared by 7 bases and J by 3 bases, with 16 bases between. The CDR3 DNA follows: TGTGCCAGCAATACACAGGTCCACGGCTACGAGCAGTACTTC. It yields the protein CASNTQVHGYEQYF. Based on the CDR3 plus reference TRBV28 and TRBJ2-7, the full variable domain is DVKVTQSSRYLVKRTGEKVFLECVQDMDHENMFWYRQDPGLGLRLIYFSYDVKMKEKGDIPEGYSVSREKKERFSLILESASTNQTSMYLCASNTQVHGYEQYFGPGTRLTVT.

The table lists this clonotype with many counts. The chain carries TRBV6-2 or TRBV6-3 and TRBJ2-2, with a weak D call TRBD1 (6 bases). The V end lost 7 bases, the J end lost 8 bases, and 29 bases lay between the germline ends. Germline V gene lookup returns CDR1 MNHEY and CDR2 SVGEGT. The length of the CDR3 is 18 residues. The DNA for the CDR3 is TGTGCCAGCATGGCTCCCCGCGAACAGGGAAATGCGGCGGGGGAGCTGTTTTTT. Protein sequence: CASMAPREQGNAAGELFF.

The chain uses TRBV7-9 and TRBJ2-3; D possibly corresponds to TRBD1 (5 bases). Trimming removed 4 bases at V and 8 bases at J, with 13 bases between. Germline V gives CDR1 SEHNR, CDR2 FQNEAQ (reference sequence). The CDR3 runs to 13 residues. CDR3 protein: CASSSRAEGTQYF. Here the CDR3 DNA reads TGTGCCAGCAGCTCCAGGGCAGAAGGTACGCAGTATTTT.

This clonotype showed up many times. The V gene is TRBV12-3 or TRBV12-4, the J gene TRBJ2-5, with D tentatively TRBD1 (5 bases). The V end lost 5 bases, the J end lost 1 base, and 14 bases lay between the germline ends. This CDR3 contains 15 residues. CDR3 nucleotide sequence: TGTGCCAGCAGTCCCGGTACAGGCACCCAAGAGACCCAGTACTTC. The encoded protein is CASSPGTGTQETQYF.

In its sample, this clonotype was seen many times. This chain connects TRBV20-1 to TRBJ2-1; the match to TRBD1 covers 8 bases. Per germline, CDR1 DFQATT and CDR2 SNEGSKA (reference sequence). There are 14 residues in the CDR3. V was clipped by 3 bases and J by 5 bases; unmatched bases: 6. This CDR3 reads CSASRDRKNNEQFF. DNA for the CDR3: TGCAGTGCTAGCCGGGACAGGAAAAACAATGAGCAGTTCTTC.

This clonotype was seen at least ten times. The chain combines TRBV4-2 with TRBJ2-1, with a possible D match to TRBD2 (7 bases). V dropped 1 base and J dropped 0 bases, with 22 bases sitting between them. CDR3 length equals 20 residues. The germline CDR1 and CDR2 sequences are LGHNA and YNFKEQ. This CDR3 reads CASSQGEGVGRGSSYNEQFF. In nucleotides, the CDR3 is TGTGCCAGCAGCCAAGGAGAGGGGGTCGGGCGGGGGAGCTCCTACAATGAGCAGTTCTTC.

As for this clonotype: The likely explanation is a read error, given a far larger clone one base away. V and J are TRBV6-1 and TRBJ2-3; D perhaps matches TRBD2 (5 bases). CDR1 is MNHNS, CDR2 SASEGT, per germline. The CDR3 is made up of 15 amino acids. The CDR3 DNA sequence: TGTGCCAGCAGTGCTTGGGGAGATGGCACATATACGCAGTATTTT. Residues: CASSAWGDGTYTQYF.

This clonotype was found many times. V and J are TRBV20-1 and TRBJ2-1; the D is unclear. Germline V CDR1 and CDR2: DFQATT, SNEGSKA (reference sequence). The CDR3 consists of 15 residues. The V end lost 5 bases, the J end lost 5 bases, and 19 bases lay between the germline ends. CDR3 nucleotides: TGCAGTGCTGACCCATCCAAAGGTCTTAACAATGAGCAGTTCTTC. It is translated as CSADPSKGLNNEQFF.

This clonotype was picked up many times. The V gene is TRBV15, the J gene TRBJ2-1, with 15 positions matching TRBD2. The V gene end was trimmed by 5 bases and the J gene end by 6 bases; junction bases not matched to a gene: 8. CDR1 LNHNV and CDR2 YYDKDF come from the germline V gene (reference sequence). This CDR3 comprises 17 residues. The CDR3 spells CATSRGLAGGASNEQFF. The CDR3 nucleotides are TGTGCCACCAGCCGGGGACTAGCGGGAGGTGCGTCCAATGAGCAGTTCTTC. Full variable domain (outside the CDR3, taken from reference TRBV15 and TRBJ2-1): DAMVIQNPRYQVTQFGKPVTLSCSQTLNHNVMYWYQQKSSQAPKLLFHYYDKDFNNEADTPDNFQSRRPNTSFCFLDIRSPGLGDTAMYLCATSRGLAGGASNEQFFGPGTRLTVL.

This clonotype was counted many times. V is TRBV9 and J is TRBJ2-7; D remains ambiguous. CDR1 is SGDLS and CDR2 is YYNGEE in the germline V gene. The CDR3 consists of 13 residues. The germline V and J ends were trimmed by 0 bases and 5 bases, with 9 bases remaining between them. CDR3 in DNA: TGTGCCAGCAGCGTAGGCTCGGCGGACGAGCAGTACTTC. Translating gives CASSVGSADEQYF.

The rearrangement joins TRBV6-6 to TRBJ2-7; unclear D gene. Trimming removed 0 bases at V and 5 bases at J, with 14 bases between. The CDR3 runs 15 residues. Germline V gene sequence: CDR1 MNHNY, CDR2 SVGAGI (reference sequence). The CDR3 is CASSYSRFLLHEQYF. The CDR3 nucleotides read TGTGCCAGCAGTTACTCGAGGTTTCTTCTCCACGAGCAGTACTTC.

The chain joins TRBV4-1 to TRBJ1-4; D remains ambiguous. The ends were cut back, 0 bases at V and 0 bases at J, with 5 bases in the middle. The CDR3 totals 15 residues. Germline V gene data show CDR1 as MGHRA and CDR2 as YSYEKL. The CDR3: CASSQDRSTNEKLFF. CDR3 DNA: TGCGCCAGCAGCCAAGATCGATCAACTAATGAAAAACTGTTTTTT.

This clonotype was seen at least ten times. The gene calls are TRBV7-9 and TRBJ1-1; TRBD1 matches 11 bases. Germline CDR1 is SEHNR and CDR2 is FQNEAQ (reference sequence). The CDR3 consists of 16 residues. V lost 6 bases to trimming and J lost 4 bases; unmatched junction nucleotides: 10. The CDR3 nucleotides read TGTGCCAGCAGTCATCTCAGGACAGGGGGCTTCACTGAAGCTTTCTTT. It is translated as CASSHLRTGGFTEAFF.

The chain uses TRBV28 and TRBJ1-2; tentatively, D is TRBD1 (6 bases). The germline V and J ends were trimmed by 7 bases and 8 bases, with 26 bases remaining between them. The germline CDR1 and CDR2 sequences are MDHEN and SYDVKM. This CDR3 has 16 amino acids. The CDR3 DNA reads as TGTGCCAGCATCCATCAACAGGGATGGGCGGTAAGCGGCTACACCTTC. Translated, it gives CASIHQQGWAVSGYTF.

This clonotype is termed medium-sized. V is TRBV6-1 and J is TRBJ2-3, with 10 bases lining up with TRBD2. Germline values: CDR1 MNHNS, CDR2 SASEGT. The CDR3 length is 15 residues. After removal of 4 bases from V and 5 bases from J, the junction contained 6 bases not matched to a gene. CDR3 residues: CASSGRAGGRDTQYF. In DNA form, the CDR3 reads TGTGCCAGCAGTGGGAGAGCGGGAGGGCGAGATACGCAGTATTTT.

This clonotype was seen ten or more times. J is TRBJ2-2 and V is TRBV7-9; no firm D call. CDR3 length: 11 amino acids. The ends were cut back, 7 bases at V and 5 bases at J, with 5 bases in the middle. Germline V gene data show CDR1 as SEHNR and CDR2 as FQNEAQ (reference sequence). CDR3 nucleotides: TGTGCCAGCAAAATAACCGGGGAGCTGTTTTTT. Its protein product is CASKITGELFF.

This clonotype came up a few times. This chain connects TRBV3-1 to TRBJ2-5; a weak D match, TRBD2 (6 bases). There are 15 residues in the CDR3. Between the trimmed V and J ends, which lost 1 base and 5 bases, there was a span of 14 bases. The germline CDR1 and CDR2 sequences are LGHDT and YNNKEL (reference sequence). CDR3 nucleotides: TGTGCCAGCAGCCAAGGGAGGCGCGGGGACGAGACCCAGTACTTC. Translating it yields CASSQGRRGDETQYF.

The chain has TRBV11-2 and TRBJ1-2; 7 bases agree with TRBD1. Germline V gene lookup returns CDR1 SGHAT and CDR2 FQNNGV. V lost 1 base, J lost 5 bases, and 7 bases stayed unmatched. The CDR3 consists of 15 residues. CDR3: CASSLVGGQTYGYTF. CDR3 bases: TGTGCCAGCAGCTTAGTGGGGGGACAGACTTATGGCTACACCTTC.

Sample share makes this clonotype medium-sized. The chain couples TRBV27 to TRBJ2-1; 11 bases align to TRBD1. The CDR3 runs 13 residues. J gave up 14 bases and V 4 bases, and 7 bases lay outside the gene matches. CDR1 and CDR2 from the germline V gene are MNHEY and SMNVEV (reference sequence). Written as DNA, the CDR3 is TGTGCCAGCAGTTACGGACAGGGGGCTGTGGAGTTCTTC. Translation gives CASSYGQGAVEFF.

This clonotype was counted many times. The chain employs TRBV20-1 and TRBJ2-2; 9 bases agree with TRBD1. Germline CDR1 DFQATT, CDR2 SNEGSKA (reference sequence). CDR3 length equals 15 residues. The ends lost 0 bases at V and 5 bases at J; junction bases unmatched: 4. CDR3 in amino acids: CSARDRTGVTGELFF. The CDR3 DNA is TGCAGTGCTAGAGACCGGACAGGGGTTACCGGGGAGCTGTTTTTT.

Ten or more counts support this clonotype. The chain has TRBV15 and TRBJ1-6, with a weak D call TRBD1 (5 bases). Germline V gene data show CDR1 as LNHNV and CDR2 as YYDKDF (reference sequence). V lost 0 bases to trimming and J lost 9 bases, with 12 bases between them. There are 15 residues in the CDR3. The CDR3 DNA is TGTGCCACCAGCAGAGATTGGTCAGGGCTTTCACCCCTCCACTTT. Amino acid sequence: CATSRDWSGLSPLHF.

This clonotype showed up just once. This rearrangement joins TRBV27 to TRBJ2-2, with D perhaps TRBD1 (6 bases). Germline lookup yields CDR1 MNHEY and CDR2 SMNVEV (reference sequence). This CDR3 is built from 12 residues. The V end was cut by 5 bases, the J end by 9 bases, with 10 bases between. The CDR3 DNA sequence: TGTGCCAGCAGTACCAGGGGACGGGAGCTGTTTTTT. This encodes CASSTRGRELFF.